This T cell receptor (beta chain) came from a study of cytomegalovirus exposure and HLA in healthy donors. Repertoires were generated with immunoSEQ multiplex PCR, while TCRdb's copy carries only in-frame clones and drops some. Among roughly 50,000 clones listed, about 92% were seen once. Whole-study results and caveats: One later analysis, an examination of the 100 to 150 validation repertoires, found that first-cohort TCR clusters tended to co-occur in them.

This clone showed up just a few times. The antigen is undetermined. Sequenced: PBMCs. The sequence came from a man between 18 and 29 years old in good health and CMV-seronegative.

The DNA of the CDR3 is TGTGCCAGCAGCCCAAACGGACTAGCGGGAGTTGAGCAGTTCTTC. Its translation is CASSPNGLAGVEQFF. The rearrangement uses TRBV11-2 and TRBJ2-1, with TRBD2 matching 13 bases. CDR1 is SGHAT and CDR2 is FQNNGV in the germline V gene. V trimming: 5 bases; J trimming: 9 bases; junction bases outside the gene matches: 7. The CDR3 is 15 amino acids.